This T cell receptor beta chain came from a study of beta chain features in type 1 diabetes. The overall study: Taken together, all samples contributed approximately 110 million examined sorted cells. The study, taken as a whole, reports: In every one of the four CD4+ subsets, TCRB CDR3s were moderately but significantly shorter in Type 1 diabetes patients.

Purities in excess of 98% were seen in all sorted populations. This CDR3 spans 15 amino acids. Germline V CDR1 and CDR2: SEHNR, FQNEAQ (reference sequence). Trimming left V 4 bases short and J 2 bases short, with 9 bases between. Expressed TCRB transcripts got sequenced, as all isolated RNA was reverse transcribed. Samples of naive, central memory and regulatory T cells yielded a mean of about 3.9 million reads. TCRdb keeps only in-frame clones here, not all; method: immunoSEQ multiplex PCR. The sample consists of nearly 250,000 clones, about 71% of them appearing once. Notes on this clone: Its antigen is unknown.

The sample taken for sequencing was naive CD4+ T cells from blood. The TCR comes from a man younger than 40 in good health. This chain joins TRBV7-9 and TRBJ2-6; perhaps D is TRBD1 or TRBD2 (5 bases each). CDR3: CASSSGPAGANVLTF. The CDR3 DNA is TGTGCCAGCAGCTCGGGGCCCGCTGGGGCCAACGTCCTGACTTTC.